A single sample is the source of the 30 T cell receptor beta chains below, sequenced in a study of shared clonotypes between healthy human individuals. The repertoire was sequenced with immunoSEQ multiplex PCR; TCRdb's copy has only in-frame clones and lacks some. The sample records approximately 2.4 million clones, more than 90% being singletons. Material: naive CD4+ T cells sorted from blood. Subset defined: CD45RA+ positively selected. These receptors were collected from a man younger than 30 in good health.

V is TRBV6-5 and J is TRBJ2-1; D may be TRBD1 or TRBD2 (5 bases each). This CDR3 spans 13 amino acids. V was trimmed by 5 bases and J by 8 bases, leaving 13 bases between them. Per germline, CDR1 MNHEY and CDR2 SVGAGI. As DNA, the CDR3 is TGTGCCAGCAGTCAGGGAGCACGGGATGAGCAGTTCTTC. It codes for CASSQGARDEQFF.

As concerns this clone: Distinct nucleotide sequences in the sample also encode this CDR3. CDR3 sequence: CASSSRRSNEKLFF. CDR3 coding DNA: TGTGCCAGCAGTTCCAGGCGGTCTAATGAAAAACTGTTTTTT. The chain carries TRBV28 and TRBJ1-4; D is unresolved. V dropped 4 bases and J dropped 3 bases, with 9 bases sitting between them. The CDR3 consists of 14 residues. CDR1 MDHEN and CDR2 SYDVKM come from the germline V gene.

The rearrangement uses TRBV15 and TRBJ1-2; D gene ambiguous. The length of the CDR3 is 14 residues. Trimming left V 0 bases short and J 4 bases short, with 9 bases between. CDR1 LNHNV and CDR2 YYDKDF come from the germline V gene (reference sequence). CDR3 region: CATSREQRGYGYTF. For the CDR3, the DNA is TGTGCCACCAGCAGAGAACAACGAGGCTATGGCTACACCTTC. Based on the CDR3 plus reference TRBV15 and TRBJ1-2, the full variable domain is DAMVIQNPRYQVTQFGKPVTLSCSQTLNHNVMYWYQQKSSQAPKLLFHYYDKDFNNEADTPDNFQSRRPNTSFCFLDIRSPGLGDTAMYLCATSREQRGYGYTFGSGTRLTVV.

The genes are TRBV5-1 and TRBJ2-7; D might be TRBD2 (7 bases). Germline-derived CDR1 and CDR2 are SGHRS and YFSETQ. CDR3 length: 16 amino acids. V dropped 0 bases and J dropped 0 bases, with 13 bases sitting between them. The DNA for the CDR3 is TGCGCCAGCAGCTTGGCGGGGGGCCTGGGCTCCTACGAGCAGTACTTC. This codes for CASSLAGGLGSYEQYF.

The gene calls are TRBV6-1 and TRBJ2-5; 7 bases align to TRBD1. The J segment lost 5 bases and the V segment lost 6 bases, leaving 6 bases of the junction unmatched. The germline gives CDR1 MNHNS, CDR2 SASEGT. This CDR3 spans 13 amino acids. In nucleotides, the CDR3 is TGTGCCAGCAGACAGGGGATGGGGGAGACCCAGTACTTC. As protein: CASRQGMGETQYF.

The CDR3 coding sequence is TGTGCCTGGAACCGGGACGGAGAATCACCCCTCCACTTT. It specifies CAWNRDGESPLHF. This chain links TRBV30 with TRBJ1-6; D might be TRBD1 (5 bases). V lost 4 bases, J lost 10 bases, and 14 bases lay in between. The CDR3 spans 13 residues. The germline gives CDR1 GTSNPN, CDR2 SVGIG (reference sequence).

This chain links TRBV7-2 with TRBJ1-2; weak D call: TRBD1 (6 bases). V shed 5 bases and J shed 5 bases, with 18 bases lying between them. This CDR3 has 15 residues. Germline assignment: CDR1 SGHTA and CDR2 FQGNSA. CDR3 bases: TGTGCCAGCAGCCTCCGAACGGGGGCAGAGTATGGCTACACCTTC. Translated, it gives CASSLRTGAEYGYTF. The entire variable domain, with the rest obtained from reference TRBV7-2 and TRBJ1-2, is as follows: GAGVSQSPSNKVTEKGKDVELRCDPISGHTALYWYRQSLGQGLEFLIYFQGNSAPDKSGLPSDRFSAERTGGSVSTLTIQRTQQEDSAVYLCASSLRTGAEYGYTFGSGTRLTVV.

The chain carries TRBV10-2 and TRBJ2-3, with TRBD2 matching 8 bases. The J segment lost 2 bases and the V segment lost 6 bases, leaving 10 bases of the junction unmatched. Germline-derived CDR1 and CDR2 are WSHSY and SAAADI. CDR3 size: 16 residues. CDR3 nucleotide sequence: TGCGCCAGCAGGACCTTACTAGCGGTCTACACAGATACGCAGTATTTT. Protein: CASRTLLAVYTDTQYF.

This chain's CDR3 is CASSYYEEGGTDTQYF. The CDR3, as DNA: TGTGCCAGCAGTTACTACGAGGAGGGAGGCACAGATACGCAGTATTTT. The chain combines TRBV6-6 with TRBJ2-3, with TRBD2 as a possible D gene (6 bases). This CDR3 is 16 amino acids long. Trimming stripped 1 base from V and 1 base from J, with 12 bases between. CDR1 is MNHNY, CDR2 SVGAGI, per germline (reference sequence).

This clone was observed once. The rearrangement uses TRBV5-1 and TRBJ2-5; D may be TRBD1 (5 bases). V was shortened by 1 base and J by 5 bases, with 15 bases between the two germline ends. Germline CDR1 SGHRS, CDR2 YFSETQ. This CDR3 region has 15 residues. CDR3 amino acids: CASSLFGALGETQYF. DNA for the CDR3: TGCGCCAGCAGCTTGTTTGGGGCGCTCGGGGAGACCCAGTACTTC.

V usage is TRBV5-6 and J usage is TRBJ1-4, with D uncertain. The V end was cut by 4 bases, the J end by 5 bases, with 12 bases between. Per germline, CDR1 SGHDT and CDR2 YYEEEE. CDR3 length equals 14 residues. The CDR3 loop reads CASSLWHANEKLFF. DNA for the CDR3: TGTGCCAGCAGCCTTTGGCACGCCAATGAAAAACTGTTTTTT.

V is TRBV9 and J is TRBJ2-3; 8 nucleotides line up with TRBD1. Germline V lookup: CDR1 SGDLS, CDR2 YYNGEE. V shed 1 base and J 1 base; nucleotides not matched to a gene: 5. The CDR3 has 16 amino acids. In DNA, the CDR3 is TGTGCCAGCAGCGTATCCGGACAGGGCGGCACAGATACGCAGTATTTT. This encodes CASSVSGQGGTDTQYF. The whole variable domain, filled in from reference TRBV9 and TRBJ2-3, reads DSGVTQTPKHLITATGQRVTLRCSPRSGDLSVYWYQQSLDQGLQFLIQYYNGEERAKGNILERFSAQQFPDLHSELNLSSLELGDSALYFCASSVSGQGGTDTQYFGPGTRLTVL.

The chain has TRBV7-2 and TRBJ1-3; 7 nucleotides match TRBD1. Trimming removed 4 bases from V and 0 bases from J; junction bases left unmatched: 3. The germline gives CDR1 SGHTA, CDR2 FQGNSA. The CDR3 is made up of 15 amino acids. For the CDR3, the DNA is TGTGCCAGCAGCTGGACAGGTTTCTCTGGAAACACCATATATTTT. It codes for CASSWTGFSGNTIYF.

The CDR3 DNA sequence: TGTGCCAGCGGACAGGGCAACTATGGCTACACCTTC. It encodes CASGQGNYGYTF. This chain links TRBV11-2 with TRBJ1-2; TRBD1 matches 8 bases. Germline trimming cut 8 bases from V and 2 bases from J; bases unmatched to any gene: 1. CDR1 is SGHAT, CDR2 FQNNGV, per germline. This CDR3 region has 12 residues.

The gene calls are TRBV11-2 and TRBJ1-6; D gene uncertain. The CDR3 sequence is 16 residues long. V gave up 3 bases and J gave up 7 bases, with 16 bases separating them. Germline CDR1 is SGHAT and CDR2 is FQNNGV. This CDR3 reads CASSFRTAGSNSPLHF. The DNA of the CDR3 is TGTGCCAGCAGCTTTCGGACCGCGGGGTCAAATTCACCCCTCCACTTT.

The CDR3 loop reads CARTGAFNYGYTF. The CDR3 DNA follows: TGTGCCAGGACAGGGGCCTTTAACTATGGCTACACCTTC. The chain recombines TRBV6-7 with TRBJ1-2, with TRBD1 matching 8 bases. TRBV6-7 is classed as an ORF, of uncertain function. V lost 9 bases, J lost 1 base, and 4 bases stayed unmatched. This CDR3 is built from 13 residues.

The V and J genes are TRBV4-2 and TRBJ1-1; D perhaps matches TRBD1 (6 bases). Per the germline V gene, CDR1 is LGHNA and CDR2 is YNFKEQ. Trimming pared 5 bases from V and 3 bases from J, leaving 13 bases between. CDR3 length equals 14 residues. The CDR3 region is CASSSVGGDTEAFF. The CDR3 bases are TGTGCCAGCAGCTCCGTGGGGGGCGACACTGAAGCTTTCTTT.

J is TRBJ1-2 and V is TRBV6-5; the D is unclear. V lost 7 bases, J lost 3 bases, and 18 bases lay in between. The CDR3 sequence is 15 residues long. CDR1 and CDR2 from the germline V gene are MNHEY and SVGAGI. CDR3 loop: CASNQPSAGDYGYTF. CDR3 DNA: TGTGCCAGCAACCAACCCTCGGCGGGTGACTATGGCTACACCTTC.

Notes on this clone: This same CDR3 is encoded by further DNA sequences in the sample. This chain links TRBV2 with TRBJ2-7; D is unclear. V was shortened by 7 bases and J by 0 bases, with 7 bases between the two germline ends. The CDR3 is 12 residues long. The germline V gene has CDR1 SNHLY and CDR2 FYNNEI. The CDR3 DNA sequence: TGTGCCAGCACGGGCGACTCCTACGAGCAGTACTTC. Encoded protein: CASTGDSYEQYF.

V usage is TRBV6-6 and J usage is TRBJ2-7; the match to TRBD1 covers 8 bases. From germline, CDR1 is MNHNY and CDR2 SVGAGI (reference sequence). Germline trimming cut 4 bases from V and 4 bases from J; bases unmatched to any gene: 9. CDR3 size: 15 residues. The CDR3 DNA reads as TGTGCCAGCAGTTCCCCGACAGGGGCCGTATACGAGCAGTACTTC. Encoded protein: CASSSPTGAVYEQYF.

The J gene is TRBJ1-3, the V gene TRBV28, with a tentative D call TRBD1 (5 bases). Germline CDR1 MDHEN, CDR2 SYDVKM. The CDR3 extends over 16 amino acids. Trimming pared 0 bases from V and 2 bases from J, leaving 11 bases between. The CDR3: CASSLWAGKTGNTIYF. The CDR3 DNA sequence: TGTGCCAGCAGTTTATGGGCAGGGAAAACTGGAAACACCATATATTTT. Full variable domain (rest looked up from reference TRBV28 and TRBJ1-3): DVKVTQSSRYLVKRTGEKVFLECVQDMDHENMFWYRQDPGLGLRLIYFSYDVKMKEKGDIPEGYSVSREKKERFSLILESASTNQTSMYLCASSLWAGKTGNTIYFGEGSWLTVV.

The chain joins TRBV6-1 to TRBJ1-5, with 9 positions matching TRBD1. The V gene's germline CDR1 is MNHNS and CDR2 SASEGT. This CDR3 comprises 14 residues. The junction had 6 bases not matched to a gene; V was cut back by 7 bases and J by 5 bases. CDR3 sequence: CASKVGQGDQPQHF. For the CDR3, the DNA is TGTGCCAGCAAGGTGGGACAGGGCGATCAGCCCCAGCATTTT.

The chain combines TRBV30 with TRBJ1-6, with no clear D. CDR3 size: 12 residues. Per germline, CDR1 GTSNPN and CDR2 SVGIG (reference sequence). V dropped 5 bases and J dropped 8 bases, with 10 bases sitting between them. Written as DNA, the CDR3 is TGTGCCTGGGATCCTGGAGATTCACCCCTCCACTTT. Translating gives CAWDPGDSPLHF.

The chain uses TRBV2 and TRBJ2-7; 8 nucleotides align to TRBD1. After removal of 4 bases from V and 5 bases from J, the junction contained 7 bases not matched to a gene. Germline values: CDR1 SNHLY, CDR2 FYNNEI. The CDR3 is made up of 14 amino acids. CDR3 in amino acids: CASSAGTGGHEQYF. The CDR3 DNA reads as TGTGCCAGCAGTGCGGGAACAGGGGGGCACGAGCAGTACTTC.

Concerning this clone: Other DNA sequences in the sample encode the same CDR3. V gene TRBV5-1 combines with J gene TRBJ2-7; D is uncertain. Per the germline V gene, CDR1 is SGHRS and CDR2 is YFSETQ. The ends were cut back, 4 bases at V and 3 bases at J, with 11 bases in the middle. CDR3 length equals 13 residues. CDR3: CASSLRTGYEQYF. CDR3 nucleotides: TGCGCCAGCAGCCTAAGGACGGGCTACGAGCAGTACTTC.

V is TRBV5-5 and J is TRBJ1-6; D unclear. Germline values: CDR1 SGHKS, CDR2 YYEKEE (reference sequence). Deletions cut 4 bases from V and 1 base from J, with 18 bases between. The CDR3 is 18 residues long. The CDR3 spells CASSPFLAGGSYNSPLHF. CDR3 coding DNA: TGTGCCAGCAGCCCCTTCCTGGCGGGCGGATCCTATAATTCACCCCTCCACTTT. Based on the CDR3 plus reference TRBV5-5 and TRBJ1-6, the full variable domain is DAGVTQSPTHLIKTRGQQVTLRCSPISGHKSVSWYQQVLGQGPQFIFQYYEKEERGRGNFPDRFSARQFPNYSSELNVNALLLGDSALYLCASSPFLAGGSYNSPLHFGNGTRLTVT.

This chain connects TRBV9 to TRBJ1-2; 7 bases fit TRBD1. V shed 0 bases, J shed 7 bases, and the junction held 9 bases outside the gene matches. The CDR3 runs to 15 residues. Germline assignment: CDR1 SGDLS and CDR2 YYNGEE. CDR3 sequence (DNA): TGTGCCAGCAGCGTAGAAGGGGGCCCTCTCCGTGGCTACACCTTC. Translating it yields CASSVEGGPLRGYTF.

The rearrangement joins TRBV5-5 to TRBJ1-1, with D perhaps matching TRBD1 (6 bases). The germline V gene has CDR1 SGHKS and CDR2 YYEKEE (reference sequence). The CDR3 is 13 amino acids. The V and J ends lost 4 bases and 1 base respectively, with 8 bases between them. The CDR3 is CASSQTGNTEAFF. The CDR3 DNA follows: TGTGCCAGCAGCCAGACAGGGAACACTGAAGCTTTCTTT.

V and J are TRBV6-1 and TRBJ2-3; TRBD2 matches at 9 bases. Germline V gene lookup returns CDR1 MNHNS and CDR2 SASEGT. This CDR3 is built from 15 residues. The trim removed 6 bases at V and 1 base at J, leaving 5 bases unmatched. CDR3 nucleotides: TGTGCCAGCAGCGGCGGGAGGGCCGGCACAGATACGCAGTATTTT. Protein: CASSGGRAGTDTQYF.

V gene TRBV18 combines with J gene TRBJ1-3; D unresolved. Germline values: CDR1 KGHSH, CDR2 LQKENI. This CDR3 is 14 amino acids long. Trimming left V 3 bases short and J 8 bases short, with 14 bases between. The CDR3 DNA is TGTGCCAGCTCACCGCCGGAGGGCACCTACACCATATATTTT. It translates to CASSPPEGTYTIYF.